The 14 T cell receptor beta chains below were found in one sample sequenced in a study of blood T cell repertoires in COVID-19. Using immunoSEQ multiplex PCR, the repertoire was profiled, and TCRdb retains in-frame clones only, with some absent. Among approximately 500,000 clones listed, roughly 90% were seen once. Sequenced material: PBMCs or T cells enriched from blood (not recorded which). The receptors shown here come from a woman aged 40 to 49 who had recovered from COVID-19.

The J gene is TRBJ2-7, the V gene TRBV11-3; 9 nucleotides match TRBD2. The V gene's germline CDR1 is SGHNT and CDR2 YENEEA. J was trimmed by 3 bases and V by 1 base; bases with no gene match: 4. This CDR3 spans 15 amino acids. The DNA for the CDR3 is TGTGCCAGCAGCTTAGTTAGCGGGAGCAACTACGAGCAGTACTTC. Residues: CASSLVSGSNYEQYF.

The rearrangement joins TRBV5-4 to TRBJ2-5, with 12 nucleotides matching TRBD2. CDR3 length: 16 residues. Germline CDR1 SGHNT, CDR2 YYREEE (reference sequence). Germline trimming cut 1 base from V and 2 bases from J; bases unmatched to any gene: 3. The CDR3 DNA sequence: TGTGCCAGCAGCTTGAGGCTAGCGGGAGGGCAAGAGACCCAGTACTTC. Encoded protein: CASSLRLAGGQETQYF.

In its sample, this clone was seen a few times. The chain carries TRBV2 and TRBJ1-3, with D hard to call. The V and J ends lost 7 bases and 8 bases respectively, with 15 bases between them. The CDR3 is 13 residues long. Germline CDR1 reads SNHLY; CDR2 reads FYNNEI. For the CDR3, the DNA is TGTGCCAGCACAGGAGGGCGGGTGGACACCATATATTTT. Protein: CASTGGRVDTIYF.

V gene TRBV12-5 combines with J gene TRBJ1-5; D not certain. There are 11 residues in the CDR3. The ends were cut back, 6 bases at V and 8 bases at J, with 8 bases in the middle. CDR1 LGHNT and CDR2 FRNRAP come from the germline V gene. The CDR3 DNA is TGTGCTAGTGGCTCCCCGGAGCCCCAGCATTTT. Encoded protein: CASGSPEPQHF.

This chain links TRBV25-1 with TRBJ1-1; a possible D gene is TRBD1 (5 bases). The CDR3 spans 13 residues. Trimming took 5 bases from V and 5 from J, leaving 12 bases between them. Germline V gives CDR1 MGHDK, CDR2 SYGVNS. The CDR3 coding sequence is TGTGCCAGCAGTTATGGGGGGGGGACTGAAGCTTTCTTT. This gives the protein CASSYGGGTEAFF. The full variable domain, rest sourced from reference TRBV25-1 and TRBJ1-1, is EADIYQTPRYLVIGTGKKITLECSQTMGHDKMYWYQQDPGMELHLIHYSYGVNSTEKGDLSSESTVSRIRTEHFPLTLESARPSHTSQYLCASSYGGGTEAFFGQGTRLTVV.

This chain uses TRBV9 with TRBJ1-6; D unclear. V was pared by 0 bases and J by 10 bases, with 14 bases between. This CDR3 is 15 amino acids long. The V gene's germline CDR1 is SGDLS and CDR2 YYNGEE. The CDR3 sequence: CASSVAGPRESPLHF. CDR3 DNA sequence: TGTGCCAGCAGCGTAGCTGGTCCTCGGGAATCACCCCTCCACTTT.

The gene calls are TRBV5-1 and TRBJ2-1, with a tentative D call TRBD2 (5 bases). This CDR3 spans 14 amino acids. Trimming stripped 7 bases from V and 0 bases from J, with 11 bases between. The germline V gene has CDR1 SGHRS and CDR2 YFSETQ. In DNA form, the CDR3 reads TGCGCCAGCGAGACGGGAAGCTCCTACAATGAGCAGTTCTTC. This codes for CASETGSSYNEQFF.

The J gene is TRBJ2-7, the V gene TRBV3-1 (or the pseudogene TRBV3-2), with D possibly TRBD2 on 5 matching bases. V lost 1 base and J 6 bases, leaving 10 bases between the germline ends. This CDR3 comprises 13 residues. CDR1 LGHDT and CDR2 YNNKEL come from the germline V gene (reference sequence). CDR3 sequence reads: CASSQGRASEQYF. As DNA, the CDR3 is TGTGCCAGCAGCCAAGGGCGGGCATCCGAGCAGTACTTC.

The chain has TRBV3-1 (or the pseudogene TRBV3-2) and TRBJ1-4; D is perhaps TRBD1 (6 bases). Per the germline V gene, CDR1 is LGHDT and CDR2 is YNNKEL (reference sequence). This CDR3 has 14 residues. The V and J ends lost 5 bases and 6 bases respectively, with 13 bases between them. The CDR3 spells CASSYREGDEKLFF. DNA of the CDR3: TGTGCCAGCAGCTACAGGGAAGGCGATGAAAAACTGTTTTTT.

The chain is built from TRBV5-1 and TRBJ2-7; 14 bases map to TRBD2. The germline gives CDR1 SGHRS, CDR2 YFSETQ. CDR3 length: 16 residues. J lost 7 bases, V lost 3 bases, and 9 bases had no gene match. The CDR3 loop is CASSSRLAGGPEEQYF. As DNA, the CDR3 is TGCGCCAGCAGCTCCCGACTAGCGGGAGGGCCAGAGGAGCAGTACTTC.

Comments on this clone: Other DNA sequences in the sample encode the same CDR3. The V and J genes are TRBV5-1 and TRBJ1-5; TRBD1 matches 8 bases. V gave up 4 bases and J gave up 0 bases; unmatched junction bases: 3. The CDR3 sequence is 15 residues long. CDR1 and CDR2 (germline): SGHRS, YFSETQ. CDR3 nucleotide sequence: TGCGCCAGCAGCCGTACAGGGGGTAGCAATCAGCCCCAGCATTTT. This gives the protein CASSRTGGSNQPQHF.

The rearrangement links TRBV6-5 to TRBJ1-1; tentatively, D is TRBD1 (6 bases). Trimming took off 7 bases at V and 5 bases at J, with 14 bases between the two ends. The CDR3 extends over 13 amino acids. Germline CDR1 MNHEY, CDR2 SVGAGI. This CDR3 is CASILLRGTEAFF. The CDR3 DNA follows: TGTGCCAGCATCCTTCTCAGGGGAACTGAAGCTTTCTTT.

This chain uses TRBV4-3 with TRBJ2-1, with a possible D match to TRBD2 (6 bases). Trimming left V 4 bases short and J 10 bases short, with 14 bases between. This CDR3 spans 13 amino acids. The germline V gene encodes CDR1 LGHNA and CDR2 YSLEER. CDR3 DNA sequence: TGCGCCAGCAGCCCTTTACTAGCAAGGGAGCAGTTCTTC. Encoded protein: CASSPLLAREQFF.

The V and J genes are TRBV2 and TRBJ1-1; 8 bases are shared with TRBD1. The V and J ends lost 5 bases and 3 bases, in that order; junction bases with no gene match: 5. Germline CDR1 SNHLY, CDR2 FYNNEI. CDR3 length: 14 residues. For the CDR3, the DNA is TGTGCCAGCAGTAGAGAACAGGGGGACACTGAAGCTTTCTTT. It translates to CASSREQGDTEAFF.